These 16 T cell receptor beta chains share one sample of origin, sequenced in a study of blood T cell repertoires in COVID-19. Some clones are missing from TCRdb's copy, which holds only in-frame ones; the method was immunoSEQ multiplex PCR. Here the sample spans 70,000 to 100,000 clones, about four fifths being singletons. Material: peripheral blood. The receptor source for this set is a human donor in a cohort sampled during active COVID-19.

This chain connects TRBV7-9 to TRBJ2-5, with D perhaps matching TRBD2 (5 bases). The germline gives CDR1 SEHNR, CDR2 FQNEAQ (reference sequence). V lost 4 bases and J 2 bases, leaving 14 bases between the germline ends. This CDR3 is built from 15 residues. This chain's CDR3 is CASSSRRSVQETQYF. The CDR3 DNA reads TGTGCCAGCAGCTCGCGCCGTAGCGTACAAGAGACCCAGTACTTC.

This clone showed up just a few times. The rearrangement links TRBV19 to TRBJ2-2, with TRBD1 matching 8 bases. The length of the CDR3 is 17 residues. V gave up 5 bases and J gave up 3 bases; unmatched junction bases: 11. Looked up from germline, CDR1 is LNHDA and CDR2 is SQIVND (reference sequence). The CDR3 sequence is CASSSFTGTGYTGELFF. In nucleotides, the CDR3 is TGTGCCAGTAGTTCATTCACCGGGACAGGCTACACCGGGGAGCTGTTTTTT.

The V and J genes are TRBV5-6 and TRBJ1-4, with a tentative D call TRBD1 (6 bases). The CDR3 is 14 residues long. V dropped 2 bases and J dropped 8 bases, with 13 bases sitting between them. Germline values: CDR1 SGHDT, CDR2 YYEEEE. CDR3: CASSFQGLGEKLFF. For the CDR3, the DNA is TGTGCCAGCAGCTTTCAGGGGCTGGGGGAAAAACTGTTTTTT.

DNA of the CDR3: TGCGCCAGCAGCTTGGGTGGGGCAGGGGGCGAGCAGTACTTC. It specifies CASSLGGAGGEQYF. This sequence joins TRBV5-1 and TRBJ2-7; 7 bases are a match to TRBD1. The CDR3 spans 14 residues. Unmatched junction bases numbered 6, after V lost 0 bases and J lost 6 bases. Germline CDR1 and CDR2: SGHRS and YFSETQ. Full variable domain (rest looked up from reference TRBV5-1 and TRBJ2-7): KAGVTQTPRYLIKTRGQQVTLSCSPISGHRSVSWYQQTPGQGLQFLFEYFSETQRNKGNFPGRFSGRQFSNSRSEMNVSTLELGDSALYLCASSLGGAGGEQYFGPGTRLTVT.

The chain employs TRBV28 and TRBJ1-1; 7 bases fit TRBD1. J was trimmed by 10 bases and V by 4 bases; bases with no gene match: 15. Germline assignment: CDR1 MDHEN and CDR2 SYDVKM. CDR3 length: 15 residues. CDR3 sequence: CASSSRDSALLGAFF. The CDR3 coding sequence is TGTGCCAGCAGTTCTAGGGACAGCGCCCTGTTGGGAGCTTTCTTT. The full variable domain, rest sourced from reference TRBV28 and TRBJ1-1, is DVKVTQSSRYLVKRTGEKVFLECVQDMDHENMFWYRQDPGLGLRLIYFSYDVKMKEKGDIPEGYSVSREKKERFSLILESASTNQTSMYLCASSSRDSALLGAFFGQGTRLTVV.

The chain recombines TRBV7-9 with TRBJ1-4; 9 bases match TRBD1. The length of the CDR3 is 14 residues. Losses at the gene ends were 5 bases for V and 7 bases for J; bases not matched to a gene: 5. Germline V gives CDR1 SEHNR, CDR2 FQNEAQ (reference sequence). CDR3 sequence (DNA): TGTGCCAGCAGCCCGGGACAGGGTTCTGAAAAACTGTTTTTT. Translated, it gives CASSPGQGSEKLFF.

CDR3: CASSLGLLTDTQYF. CDR3 DNA sequence: TGTGCCAGCAGCTTAGGGCTTCTCACAGATACGCAGTATTTT. This sequence joins TRBV7-8 and TRBJ2-3; D unresolved. Trimming removed 1 base from V and 2 bases from J, with 7 bases in between. The CDR3 consists of 14 residues. In germline, CDR1 is SGHVS, CDR2 FQNEAQ.

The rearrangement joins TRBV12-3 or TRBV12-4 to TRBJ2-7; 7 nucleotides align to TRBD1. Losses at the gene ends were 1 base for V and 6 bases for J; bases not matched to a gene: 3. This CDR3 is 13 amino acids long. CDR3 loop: CASSLVQGSEQYF. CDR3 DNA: TGTGCCAGCAGTTTAGTACAGGGGAGCGAGCAGTACTTC.

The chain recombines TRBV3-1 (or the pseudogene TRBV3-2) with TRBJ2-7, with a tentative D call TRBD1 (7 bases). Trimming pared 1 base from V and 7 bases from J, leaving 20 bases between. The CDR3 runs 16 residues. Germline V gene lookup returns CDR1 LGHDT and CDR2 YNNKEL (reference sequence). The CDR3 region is CASSQARAGGLREQYF. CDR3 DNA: TGTGCCAGCAGCCAAGCCAGGGCAGGGGGGTTGAGGGAGCAGTACTTC.

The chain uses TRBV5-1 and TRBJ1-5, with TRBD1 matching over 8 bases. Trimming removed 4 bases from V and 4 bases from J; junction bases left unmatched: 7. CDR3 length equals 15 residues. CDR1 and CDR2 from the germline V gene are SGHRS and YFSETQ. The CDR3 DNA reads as TGCGCCAGCAGCCAGGGGACAGGATTGAATCAGCCCCAGCATTTT. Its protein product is CASSQGTGLNQPQHF.

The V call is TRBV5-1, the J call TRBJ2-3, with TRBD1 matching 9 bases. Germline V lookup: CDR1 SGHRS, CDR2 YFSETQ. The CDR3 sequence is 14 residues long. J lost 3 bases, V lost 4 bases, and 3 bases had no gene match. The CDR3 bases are TGCGCCAGCAGCACGGACAGGGGTACAGATACGCAGTATTTT. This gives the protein CASSTDRGTDTQYF.

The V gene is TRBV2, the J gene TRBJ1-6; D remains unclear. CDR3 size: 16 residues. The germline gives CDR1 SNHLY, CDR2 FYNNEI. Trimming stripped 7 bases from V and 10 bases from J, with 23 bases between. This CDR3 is CASTRATAYPRSPLHF. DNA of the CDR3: TGTGCCAGCACTAGAGCGACGGCGTACCCGAGGTCACCCCTCCACTTT. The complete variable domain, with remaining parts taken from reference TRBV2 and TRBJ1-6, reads EPEVTQTPSHQVTQMGQEVILRCVPISNHLYFYWYRQILGQKVEFLVSFYNNEISEKSEIFDDQFSVERPDGSNFTLKIRSTKLEDSAMYFCASTRATAYPRSPLHFGNGTRLTVT.

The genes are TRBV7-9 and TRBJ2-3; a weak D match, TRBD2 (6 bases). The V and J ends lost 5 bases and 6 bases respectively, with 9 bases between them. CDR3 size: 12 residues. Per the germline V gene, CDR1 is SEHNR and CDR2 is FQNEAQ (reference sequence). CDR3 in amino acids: CASSNREDTQYF. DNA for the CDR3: TGTGCCAGCAGCAACCGGGAGGATACGCAGTATTTT.

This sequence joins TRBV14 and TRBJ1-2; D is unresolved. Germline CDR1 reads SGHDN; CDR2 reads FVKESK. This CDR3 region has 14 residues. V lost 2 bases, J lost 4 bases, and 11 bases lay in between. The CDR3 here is CASSQYGNSYGYTF. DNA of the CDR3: TGTGCCAGCAGCCAATACGGGAACAGCTATGGCTACACCTTC.

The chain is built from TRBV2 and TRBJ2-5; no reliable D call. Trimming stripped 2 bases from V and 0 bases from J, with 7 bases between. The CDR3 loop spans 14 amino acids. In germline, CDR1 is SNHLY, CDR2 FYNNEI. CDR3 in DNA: TGTGCCAGCAGTGAATTAACAAACCAAGAGACCCAGTACTTC. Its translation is CASSELTNQETQYF.

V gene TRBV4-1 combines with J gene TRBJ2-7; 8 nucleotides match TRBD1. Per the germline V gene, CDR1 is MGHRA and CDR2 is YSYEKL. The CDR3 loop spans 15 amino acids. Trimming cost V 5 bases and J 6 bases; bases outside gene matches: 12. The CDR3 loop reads CASSKGQGEAGEQYF. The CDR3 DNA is TGCGCCAGCAGCAAAGGACAGGGCGAGGCCGGCGAGCAGTACTTC.